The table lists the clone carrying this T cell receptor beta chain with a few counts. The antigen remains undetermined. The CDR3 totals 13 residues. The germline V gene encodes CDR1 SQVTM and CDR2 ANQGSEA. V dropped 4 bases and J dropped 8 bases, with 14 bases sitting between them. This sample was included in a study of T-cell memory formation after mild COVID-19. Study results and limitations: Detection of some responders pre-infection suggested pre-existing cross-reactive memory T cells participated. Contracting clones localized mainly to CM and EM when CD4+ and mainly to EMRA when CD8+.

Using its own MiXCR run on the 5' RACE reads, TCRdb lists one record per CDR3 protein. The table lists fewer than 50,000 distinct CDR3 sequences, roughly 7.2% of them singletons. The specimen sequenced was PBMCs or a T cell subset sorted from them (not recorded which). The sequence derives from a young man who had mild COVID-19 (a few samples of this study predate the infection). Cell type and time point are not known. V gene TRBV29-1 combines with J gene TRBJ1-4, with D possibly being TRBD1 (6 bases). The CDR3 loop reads CSVAQGRREKLFF. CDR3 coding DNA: TGCAGCGTTGCGCAGGGGAGGAGGGAAAAACTGTTTTTT.